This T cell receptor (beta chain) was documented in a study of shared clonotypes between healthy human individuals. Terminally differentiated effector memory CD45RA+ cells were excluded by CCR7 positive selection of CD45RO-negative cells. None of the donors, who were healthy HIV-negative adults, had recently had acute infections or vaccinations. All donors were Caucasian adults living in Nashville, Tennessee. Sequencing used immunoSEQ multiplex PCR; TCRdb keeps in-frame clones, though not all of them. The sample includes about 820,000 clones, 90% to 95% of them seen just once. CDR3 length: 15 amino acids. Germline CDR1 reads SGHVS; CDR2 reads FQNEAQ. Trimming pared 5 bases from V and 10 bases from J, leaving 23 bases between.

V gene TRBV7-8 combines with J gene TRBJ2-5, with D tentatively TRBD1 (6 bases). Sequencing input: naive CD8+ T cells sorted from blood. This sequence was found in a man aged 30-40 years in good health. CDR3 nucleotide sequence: TGTGCCAGCAGCCTAAAGGCAGGGGCGCTTGGCGACCAGTACTTC. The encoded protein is CASSLKAGALGDQYF.